The clone carrying this TCR beta chain turned up a few times. TCRdb keeps only in-frame clones here, not all; method: immunoSEQ multiplex PCR. Counted here are about 100,000 clones, approximately 88% occurring once; the ten biggest clones make up under 7.5%. Germline loops: CDR1 MNHNY, CDR2 SVGAGI (reference sequence). The length of the CDR3 is 16 residues. V shed 9 bases and J 0 bases; nucleotides not matched to a gene: 11. The data derive from a study of blood T cell repertoires in COVID-19. Study in general: Nucleic acid was either cDNA or gDNA, and it came from T cells, B-cell-depleted T cells, or PBMCs.

V and J are TRBV6-6 and TRBJ2-1, with 7 bases aligning to TRBD2. Sequenced sample: peripheral blood. The TCR was taken from a woman aged 60-75 years with acute or convalescent COVID-19. CDR3 in amino acids: CASTFGGGSSYNEQFF. The CDR3 DNA follows: TGTGCCAGTACGTTTGGTGGCGGGAGCTCCTACAATGAGCAGTTCTTC.